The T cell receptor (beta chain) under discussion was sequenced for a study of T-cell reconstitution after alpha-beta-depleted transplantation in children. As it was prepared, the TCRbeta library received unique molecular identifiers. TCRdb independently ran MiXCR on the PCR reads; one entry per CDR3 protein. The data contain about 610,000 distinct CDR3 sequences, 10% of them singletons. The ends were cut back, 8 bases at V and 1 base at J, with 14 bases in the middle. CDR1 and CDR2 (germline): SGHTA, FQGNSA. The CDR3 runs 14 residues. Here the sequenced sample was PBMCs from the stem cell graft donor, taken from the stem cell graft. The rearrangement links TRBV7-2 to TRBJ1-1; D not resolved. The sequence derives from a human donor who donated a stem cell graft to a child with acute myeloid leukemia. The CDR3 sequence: CASQQLTANTEAFF. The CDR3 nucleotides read TGTGCCAGCCAACAACTAACTGCGAACACTGAAGCTTTCTTT.